This T cell receptor (beta chain) was observed in a study of T cell responses to AZD1222 COVID-19 vaccine. Notes on the study in general: Sampling captured repertoires only after the peak T cell response.

This table comes from immunoSEQ multiplex PCR, and its TCRdb copy is limited to in-frame clones, with some not included. The sample consists of 140,000 or so clones, approximately 90% of them appearing once. As to this clone: Its target is unknown.

Trimming stripped 4 bases from V and 8 bases from J, with 12 bases between. CDR1 LGHDT and CDR2 YNNKEL come from the germline V gene (reference sequence). The CDR3 spans 14 residues. This specimen consisted of peripheral blood, obtained 28 days after the second AZD1222 dose. The clonotype originates from an adult who received the AZD1222 COVID-19 vaccine. The rearrangement links TRBV3-1 (or the pseudogene TRBV3-2) to TRBJ1-6; D unresolved. CDR3 residues: CASSPPGHYSPLHF. As DNA, the CDR3 is TGTGCCAGCAGCCCTCCCGGCCACTATTCACCCCTCCACTTT.